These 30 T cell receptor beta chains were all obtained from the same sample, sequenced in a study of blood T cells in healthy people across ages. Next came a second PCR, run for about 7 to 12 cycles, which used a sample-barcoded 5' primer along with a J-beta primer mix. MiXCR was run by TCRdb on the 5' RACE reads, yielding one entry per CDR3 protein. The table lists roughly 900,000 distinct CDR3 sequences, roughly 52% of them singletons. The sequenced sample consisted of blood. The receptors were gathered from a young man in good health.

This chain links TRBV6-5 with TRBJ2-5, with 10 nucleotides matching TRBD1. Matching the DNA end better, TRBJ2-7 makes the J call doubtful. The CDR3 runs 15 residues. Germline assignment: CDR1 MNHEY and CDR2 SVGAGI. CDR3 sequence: CASSNGDRGGSEQYF. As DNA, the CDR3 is TGTGCCAGCAGTAATGGGGACAGGGGAGGAAGCGAGCAGTACTTC.

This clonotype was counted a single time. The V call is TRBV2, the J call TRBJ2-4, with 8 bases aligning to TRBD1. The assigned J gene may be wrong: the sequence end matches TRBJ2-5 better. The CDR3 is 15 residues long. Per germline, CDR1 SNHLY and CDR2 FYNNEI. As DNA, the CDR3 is TGTGCCAGCACCCGGGACAGGAGTTCGCGAGAGACCCAGTACTTC. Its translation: CASTRDRSSRETQYF.

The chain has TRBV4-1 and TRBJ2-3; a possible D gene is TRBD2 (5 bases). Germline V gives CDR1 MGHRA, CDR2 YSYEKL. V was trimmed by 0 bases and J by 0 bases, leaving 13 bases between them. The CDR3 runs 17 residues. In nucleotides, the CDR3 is TGCGCCAGCAGCCAAGAAGGTAGCGCTATAAGCACAGATACGCAGTATTTT. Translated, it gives CASSQEGSAISTDTQYF.

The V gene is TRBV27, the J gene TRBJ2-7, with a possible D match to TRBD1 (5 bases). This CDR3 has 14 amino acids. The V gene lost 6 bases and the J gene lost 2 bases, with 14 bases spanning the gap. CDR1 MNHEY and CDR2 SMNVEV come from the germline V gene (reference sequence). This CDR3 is CASSLGVSTYEQYF. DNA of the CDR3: TGTGCCAGCAGCCTAGGGGTTTCAACCTACGAGCAGTACTTC.

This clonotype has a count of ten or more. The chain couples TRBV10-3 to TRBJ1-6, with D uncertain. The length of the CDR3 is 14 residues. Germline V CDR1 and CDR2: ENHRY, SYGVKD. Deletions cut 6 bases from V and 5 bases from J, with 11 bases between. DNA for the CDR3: TGTGCCATCAGACGGACGGGAGATAATTCACCCCTCCACTTT. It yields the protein CAIRRTGDNSPLHF.

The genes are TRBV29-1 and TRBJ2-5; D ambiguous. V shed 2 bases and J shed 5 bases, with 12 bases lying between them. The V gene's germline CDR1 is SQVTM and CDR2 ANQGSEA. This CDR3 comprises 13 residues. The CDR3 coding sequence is TGCAGCGTTGAATTCGCAGGTGCGGAGACCCAGTACTTC. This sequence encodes CSVEFAGAETQYF.

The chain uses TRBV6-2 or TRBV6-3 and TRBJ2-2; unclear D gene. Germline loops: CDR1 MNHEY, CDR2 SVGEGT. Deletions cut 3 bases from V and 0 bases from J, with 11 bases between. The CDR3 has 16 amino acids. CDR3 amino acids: CASSYGRLANTGELFF. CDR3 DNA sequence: TGTGCCAGCAGTTATGGTCGGTTAGCGAACACCGGGGAGCTGTTTTTT.

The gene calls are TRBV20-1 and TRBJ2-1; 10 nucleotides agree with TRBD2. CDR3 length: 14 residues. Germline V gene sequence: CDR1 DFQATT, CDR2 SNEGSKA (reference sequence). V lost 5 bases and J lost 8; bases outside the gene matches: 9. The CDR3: CSAYPLAGHDEQFF. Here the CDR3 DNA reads TGCAGTGCTTACCCACTAGCGGGGCATGATGAGCAGTTCTTC.

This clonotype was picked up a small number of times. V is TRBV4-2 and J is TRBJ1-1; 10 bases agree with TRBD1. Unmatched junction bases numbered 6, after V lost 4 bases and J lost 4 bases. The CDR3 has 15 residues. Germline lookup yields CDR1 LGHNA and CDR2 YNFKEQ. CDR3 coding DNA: TGTGCCAGCAGCCGAGACAGGGGGCGCGGCACTGAAGCTTTCTTT. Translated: CASSRDRGRGTEAFF.

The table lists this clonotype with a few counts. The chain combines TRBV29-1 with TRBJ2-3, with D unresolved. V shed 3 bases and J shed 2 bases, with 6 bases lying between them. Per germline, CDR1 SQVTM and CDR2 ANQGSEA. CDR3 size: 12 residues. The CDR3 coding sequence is TGCAGCGTTGAGTTAGACACAGATACGCAGTATTTT. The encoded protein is CSVELDTDTQYF.

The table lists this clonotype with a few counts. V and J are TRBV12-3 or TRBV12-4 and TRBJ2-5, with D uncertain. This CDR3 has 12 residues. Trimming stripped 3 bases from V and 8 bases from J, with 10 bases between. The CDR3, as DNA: TGTGCCAGCAGTTTGGAACGCTACACCCAGTACTTC. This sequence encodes CASSLERYTQYF.

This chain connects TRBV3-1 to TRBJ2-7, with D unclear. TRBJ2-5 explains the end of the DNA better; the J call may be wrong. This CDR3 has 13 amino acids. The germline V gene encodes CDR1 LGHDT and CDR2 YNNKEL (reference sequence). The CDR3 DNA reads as TGTGCCAGCATCCAGTCGTTCCAAGAGACCCAGTACTTC. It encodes CASIQSFQETQYF.

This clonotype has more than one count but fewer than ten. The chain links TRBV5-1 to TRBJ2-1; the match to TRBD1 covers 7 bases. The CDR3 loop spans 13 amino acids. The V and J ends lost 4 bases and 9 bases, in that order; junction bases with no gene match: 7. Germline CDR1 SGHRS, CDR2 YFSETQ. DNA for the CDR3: TGCGCCAGCAGCCGAGACAGGGCTGCTGAGCAGTTCTTC. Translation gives CASSRDRAAEQFF.

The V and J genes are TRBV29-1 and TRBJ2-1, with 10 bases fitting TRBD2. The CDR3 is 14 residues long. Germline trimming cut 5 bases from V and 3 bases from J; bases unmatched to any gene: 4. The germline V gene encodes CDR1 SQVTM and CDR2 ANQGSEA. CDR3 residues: CSVYVAGGYNEQFF. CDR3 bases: TGCAGCGTTTATGTAGCGGGGGGCTACAATGAGCAGTTCTTC.

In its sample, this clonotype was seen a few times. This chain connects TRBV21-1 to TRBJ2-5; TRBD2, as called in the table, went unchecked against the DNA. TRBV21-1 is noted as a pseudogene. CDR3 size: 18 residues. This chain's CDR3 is CASSKGIRRDPSRETQYF. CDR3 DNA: TGTGCCAGCAGCAAAGGAATCAGGAGGGATCCCTCCCGGGAGACCCAGTACTTC.

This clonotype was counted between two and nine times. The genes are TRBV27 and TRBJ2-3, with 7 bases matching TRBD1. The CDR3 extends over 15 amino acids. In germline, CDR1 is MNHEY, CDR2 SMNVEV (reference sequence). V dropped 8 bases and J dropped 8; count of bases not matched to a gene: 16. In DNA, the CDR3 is TGTGCCAGCCAAACTCGGGACAGAGATATGGGTACGCAGTATTTT. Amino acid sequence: CASQTRDRDMGTQYF.

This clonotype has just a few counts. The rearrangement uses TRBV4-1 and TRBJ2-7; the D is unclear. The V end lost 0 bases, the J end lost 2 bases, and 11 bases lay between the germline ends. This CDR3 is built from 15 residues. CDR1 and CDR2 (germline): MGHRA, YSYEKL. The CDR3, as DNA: TGCGCCAGCAGCCAAGATATACGGGTAGCCTACGAGCAGTACTTC. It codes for CASSQDIRVAYEQYF.

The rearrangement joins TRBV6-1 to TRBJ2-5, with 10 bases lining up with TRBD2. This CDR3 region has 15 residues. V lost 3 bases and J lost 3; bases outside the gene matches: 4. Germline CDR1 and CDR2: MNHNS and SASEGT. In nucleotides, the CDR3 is TGTGCCAGCAGTGACCCTAGCGGGGGTGAAGAGACCCAGTACTTC. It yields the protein CASSDPSGGEETQYF.

The CDR3 region has the DNA TGTGCCTGGAGTGTACGGGAATACACTGAAGCTTTCTTT. This codes for CAWSVREYTEAFF. The chain carries TRBV30 and TRBJ1-1; no firm D call. Per the germline V gene, CDR1 is GTSNPN and CDR2 is SVGIG (reference sequence). V was trimmed by 0 bases and J by 3 bases, leaving 8 bases between them. The CDR3 extends over 13 amino acids.

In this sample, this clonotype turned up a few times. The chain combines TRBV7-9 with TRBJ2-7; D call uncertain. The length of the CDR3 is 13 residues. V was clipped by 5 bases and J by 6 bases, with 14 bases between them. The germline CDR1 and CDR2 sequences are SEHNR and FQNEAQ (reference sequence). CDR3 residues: CASSPVGVGEQYF. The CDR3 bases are TGTGCCAGCAGCCCCGTTGGGGTGGGCGAGCAGTACTTC.

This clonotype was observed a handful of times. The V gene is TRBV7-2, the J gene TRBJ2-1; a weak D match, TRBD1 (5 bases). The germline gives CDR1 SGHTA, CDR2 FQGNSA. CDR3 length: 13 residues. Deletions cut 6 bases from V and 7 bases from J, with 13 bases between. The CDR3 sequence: CASRTMTENEQFF. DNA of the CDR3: TGTGCCAGCAGAACTATGACAGAGAATGAGCAGTTCTTC. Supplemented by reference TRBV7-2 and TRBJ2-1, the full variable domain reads GAGVSQSPSNKVTEKGKDVELRCDPISGHTALYWYRQSLGQGLEFLIYFQGNSAPDKSGLPSDRFSAERTGGSVSTLTIQRTQQEDSAVYLCASRTMTENEQFFGPGTRLTVL.

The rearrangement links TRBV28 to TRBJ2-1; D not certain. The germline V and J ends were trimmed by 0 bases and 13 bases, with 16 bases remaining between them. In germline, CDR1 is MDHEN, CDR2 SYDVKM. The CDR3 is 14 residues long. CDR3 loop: CASSLWGRQETQFF. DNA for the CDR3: TGTGCCAGCAGTTTATGGGGCAGACAAGAGACCCAGTTCTTC. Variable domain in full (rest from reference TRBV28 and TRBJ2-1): DVKVTQSSRYLVKRTGEKVFLECVQDMDHENMFWYRQDPGLGLRLIYFSYDVKMKEKGDIPEGYSVSREKKERFSLILESASTNQTSMYLCASSLWGRQETQFFGPGTRLTVL.

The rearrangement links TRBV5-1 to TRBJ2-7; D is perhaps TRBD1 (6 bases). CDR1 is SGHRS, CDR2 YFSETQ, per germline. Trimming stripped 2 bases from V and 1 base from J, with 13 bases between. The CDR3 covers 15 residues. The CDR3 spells CASSFTGTESYEQYF. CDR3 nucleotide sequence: TGCGCCAGCAGCTTTACAGGGACGGAATCCTACGAGCAGTACTTC.

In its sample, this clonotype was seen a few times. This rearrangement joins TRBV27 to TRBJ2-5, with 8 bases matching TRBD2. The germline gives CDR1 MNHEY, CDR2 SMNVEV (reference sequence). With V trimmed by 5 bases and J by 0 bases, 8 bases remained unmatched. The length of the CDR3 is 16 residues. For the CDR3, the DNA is TGTGCCAGCAGTCCCCGATCGGGGGGGTACCAAGAGACCCAGTACTTC. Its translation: CASSPRSGGYQETQYF.

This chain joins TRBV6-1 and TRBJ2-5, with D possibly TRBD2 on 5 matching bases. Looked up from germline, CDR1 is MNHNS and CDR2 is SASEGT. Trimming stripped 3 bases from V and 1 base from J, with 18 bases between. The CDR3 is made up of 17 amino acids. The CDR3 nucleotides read TGTGCCAGCAGTGATCCCCCTTCGGACTGGGCCCAAGAGACCCAGTACTTC. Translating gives CASSDPPSDWAQETQYF.

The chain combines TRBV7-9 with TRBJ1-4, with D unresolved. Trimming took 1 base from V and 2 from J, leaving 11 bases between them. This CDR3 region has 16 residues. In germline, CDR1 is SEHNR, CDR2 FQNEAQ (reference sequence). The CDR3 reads CASSLGGISTNEKLFF. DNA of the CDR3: TGTGCCAGCAGCTTAGGAGGGATTTCTACTAATGAAAAACTGTTTTTT. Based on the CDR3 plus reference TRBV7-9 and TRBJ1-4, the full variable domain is DTGVSQNPRHKITKRGQNVTFRCDPISEHNRLYWYRQTLGQGPEFLTYFQNEAQLEKSRLLSDRFSAERPKGSFSTLEIQRTEQGDSAMYLCASSLGGISTNEKLFFGSGTQLSVL.

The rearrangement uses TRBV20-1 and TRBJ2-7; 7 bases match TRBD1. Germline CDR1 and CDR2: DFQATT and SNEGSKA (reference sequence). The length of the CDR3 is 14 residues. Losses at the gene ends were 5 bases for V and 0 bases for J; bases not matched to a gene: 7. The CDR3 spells CSAPLPGGSYEQYF. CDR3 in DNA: TGCAGTGCTCCTCTTCCAGGGGGCTCCTACGAGCAGTACTTC.

The CDR3 region is CSTRGGQAALGYTF. The CDR3 region has the DNA TGCAGCACTAGGGGCGGACAGGCTGCCCTGGGCTACACCTTC. The chain links TRBV29-1 to TRBJ1-2; 7 nucleotides agree with TRBD1. Per germline, CDR1 SQVTM and CDR2 ANQGSEA. CDR3 size: 14 residues. The V gene end was trimmed by 8 bases and the J gene end by 8 bases; junction bases not matched to a gene: 17. The full variable domain, in which reference TRBV29-1 and TRBJ1-2 provide the parts outside the CDR3, is SAVISQKPSRDICQRGTSLTIQCQVDSQVTMMFWYRQQPGQSLTLIATANQGSEATYESGFVIDKFPISRPNLTFSTLTVSNMSPEDSSIYLCSTRGGQAALGYTFGSGTRLTVV.

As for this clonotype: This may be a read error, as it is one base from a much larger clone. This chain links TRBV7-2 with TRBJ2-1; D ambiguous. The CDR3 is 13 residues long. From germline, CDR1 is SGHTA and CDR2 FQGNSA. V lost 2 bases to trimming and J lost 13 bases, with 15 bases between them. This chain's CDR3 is CASSLSYQETQFF. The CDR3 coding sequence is TGTGCCAGCAGCTTATCGTACCAAGAGACCCAGTTCTTC. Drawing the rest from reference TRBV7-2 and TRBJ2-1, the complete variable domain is GAGVSQSPSNKVTEKGKDVELRCDPISGHTALYWYRQSLGQGLEFLIYFQGNSAPDKSGLPSDRFSAERTGGSVSTLTIQRTQQEDSAVYLCASSLSYQETQFFGPGTRLTVL.

This CDR3 reads CASNLPIQGMSNQPQHF. CDR3 nucleotide sequence: TGTGCCAGCAACCTACCCATCCAGGGTATGAGCAATCAGCCCCAGCATTTT. The rearrangement links TRBV28 to TRBJ1-5; the D gene is possibly TRBD1 (5 bases). This CDR3 comprises 17 residues. In germline, CDR1 is MDHEN, CDR2 SYDVKM. V shed 7 bases and J shed 1 base, with 20 bases lying between them. The full variable domain, with the rest looked up from reference TRBV28 and TRBJ1-5, is DVKVTQSSRYLVKRTGEKVFLECVQDMDHENMFWYRQDPGLGLRLIYFSYDVKMKEKGDIPEGYSVSREKKERFSLILESASTNQTSMYLCASNLPIQGMSNQPQHFGDGTRLSIL.